One and the same sample provided the 28 T cell receptor beta chains below, sequenced in a study of T cell clonotyping in hematopoietic cell transplantation. Profiled with immunoSEQ multiplex PCR; TCRdb holds only in-frame clones, not every one. In the table there are more than 11,000 clones, around 97% of which are singletons. Here the sequenced sample was peripheral blood mononuclear cells, taken 30 days after allogeneic stem cell transplant. These receptor sequences come from a female patient in her fifties or sixties who had an allogeneic stem cell transplant from an unrelated donor, so T cells may come from the graft donor. Some clones in this sample may be carry-over from other donors' samples.

The rearrangement links TRBV11-2 to TRBJ2-5, with a possible D match to TRBD1 (5 bases). Between the trimmed V and J ends, which lost 4 bases and 4 bases, there was a span of 16 bases. Looked up from germline, CDR1 is SGHAT and CDR2 is FQNNGV. This CDR3 is 15 amino acids long. As DNA, the CDR3 is TGTGCCAGCAGCTCACGGACCGATAGGGGAGAGACCCAGTACTTC. It yields the protein CASSSRTDRGETQYF.

The rearrangement uses TRBV5-4 and TRBJ1-6; TRBD1 matches 7 bases. J gave up 7 bases and V 3 bases, and 7 bases lay outside the gene matches. CDR1 SGHNT and CDR2 YYREEE come from the germline V gene (reference sequence). This CDR3 is built from 15 residues. CDR3 in amino acids: CASSWDRALNSPLHF. CDR3 nucleotides: TGTGCCAGCAGCTGGGACAGAGCCCTAAATTCACCCCTCCACTTT.

The V call is TRBV25-1, the J call TRBJ1-2; D is unclear. CDR3 length: 14 residues. Germline V gives CDR1 MGHDK, CDR2 SYGVNS. V dropped 1 base and J dropped 1 base, with 7 bases sitting between them. The CDR3 loop is CASSELKDNYGYTF. The CDR3, as DNA: TGTGCCAGCAGTGAATTGAAAGATAACTATGGCTACACCTTC.

This chain joins TRBV21-1 and TRBJ1-6. TRBV21-1 is a documented pseudogene. CDR3 size: 16 residues. Written as DNA, the CDR3 is TGTGCCAGCAGCAAATATCCCGGGGGCCTGAATTCACCCCTCCACTTT. As protein: CASSKYPGGLNSPLHF.

The chain couples TRBV19 to TRBJ2-5, with 11 bases lining up with TRBD2. J lost 5 bases, V lost 0 bases, and 17 bases had no gene match. CDR3 length equals 20 residues. The germline V gene encodes CDR1 LNHDA and CDR2 SQIVND (reference sequence). CDR3 DNA: TGTGCCAGTAGTATAGATCTGGGGCTAGCGGGGGGCCACTTCCTGGAGACCCAGTACTTC. This sequence encodes CASSIDLGLAGGHFLETQYF.

The chain employs TRBV29-1 and TRBJ1-4; D uncertain. Trimming took 5 bases from V and 0 from J, leaving 7 bases between them. There are 13 residues in the CDR3. CDR1 SQVTM and CDR2 ANQGSEA come from the germline V gene. In nucleotides, the CDR3 is TGCAGCGTTTCGATTGCAACTAATGAAAAACTGTTTTTT. Its protein product is CSVSIATNEKLFF. The full variable domain, with the rest looked up from reference TRBV29-1 and TRBJ1-4, is SAVISQKPSRDICQRGTSLTIQCQVDSQVTMMFWYRQQPGQSLTLIATANQGSEATYESGFVIDKFPISRPNLTFSTLTVSNMSPEDSSIYLCSVSIATNEKLFFGSGTQLSVL.

This chain links TRBV29-1 with TRBJ1-1, with 10 bases fitting TRBD1. The length of the CDR3 is 15 residues. CDR1 is SQVTM, CDR2 ANQGSEA, per germline. The V gene end was trimmed by 3 bases and the J gene end by 3 bases; junction bases not matched to a gene: 7. CDR3 amino acids: CSVDPVGTGDTEAFF. In nucleotides, the CDR3 is TGCAGCGTTGACCCCGTCGGGACAGGGGACACTGAAGCTTTCTTT.

The chain couples TRBV15 to TRBJ1-2; D might be TRBD1 (6 bases). Trimming took 2 bases from V and 4 from J, leaving 14 bases between them. From germline, CDR1 is LNHNV and CDR2 YYDKDF (reference sequence). The CDR3 length is 15 residues. The CDR3 reads CATSRNRVGVYGYTF. In DNA, the CDR3 is TGTGCCACCAGCAGAAACAGGGTGGGGGTCTATGGCTACACCTTC. The whole variable domain, filled in from reference TRBV15 and TRBJ1-2, reads DAMVIQNPRYQVTQFGKPVTLSCSQTLNHNVMYWYQQKSSQAPKLLFHYYDKDFNNEADTPDNFQSRRPNTSFCFLDIRSPGLGDTAMYLCATSRNRVGVYGYTFGSGTRLTVV.

This clone appeared a single time. The chain recombines TRBV6-1 with TRBJ1-5, with 8 bases lining up with TRBD1. J gave up 2 bases and V 6 bases, and 6 bases lay outside the gene matches. Germline V gene lookup returns CDR1 MNHNS and CDR2 SASEGT. The CDR3 has 15 amino acids. The CDR3 bases are TGTGCCAGCAGCCTCGAACAGGGGGGCAATCAGCCCCAGCATTTT. It codes for CASSLEQGGNQPQHF.

The chain links TRBV30 to TRBJ1-1; no definite D call. Germline-derived CDR1 and CDR2 are GTSNPN and SVGIG (reference sequence). The CDR3 is 14 residues long. The V and J ends lost 5 bases and 0 bases respectively, with 13 bases between them. CDR3: CAWHEGGMNTEAFF. Here the CDR3 DNA reads TGTGCCTGGCATGAGGGAGGGATGAACACTGAAGCTTTCTTT. The full variable domain, completed using reference TRBV30 and TRBJ1-1, is SQTIHQWPATLVQPVGSPLSLECTVEGTSNPNLYWYRQAAGRGLQLLFYSVGIGQISSEVPQNLSASRPQDRQFILSSKKLLLSDSGFYLCAWHEGGMNTEAFFGQGTRLTVV.

V usage is TRBV6-4 and J usage is TRBJ1-6; D is ambiguous. CDR1 is MRHNA and CDR2 is SNTAGT in the germline V gene. V was clipped by 0 bases and J by 7 bases, with 10 bases between them. The CDR3 is 15 amino acids. This CDR3 reads CASSDSAGKNSPLHF. CDR3 sequence (DNA): TGTGCCAGCAGTGACTCGGCAGGAAAAAATTCACCCCTCCACTTT.

This rearrangement joins TRBV11-2 to TRBJ1-2; a possible D gene is TRBD1 (6 bases). The CDR3 is 14 amino acids. V was cut by 5 bases and J by 6 bases, with 16 bases left in between. The germline V gene has CDR1 SGHAT and CDR2 FQNNGV. CDR3 DNA: TGTGCCAGCAGCAGAGGATGGACAGCCGATGGCTACACCTTC. It yields the protein CASSRGWTADGYTF.

The chain joins TRBV27 to TRBJ1-1; D is undetermined. The CDR3 runs to 13 residues. Germline CDR1 reads MNHEY; CDR2 reads SMNVEV (reference sequence). Trimming removed 5 bases from V and 1 base from J, with 8 bases in between. CDR3 amino acids: CASSLSRNTEAFF. CDR3 coding DNA: TGTGCCAGCAGTCTAAGTCGGAACACTGAAGCTTTCTTT.

This chain joins TRBV30 and TRBJ1-2, with TRBD1 matching 7 bases. Per germline, CDR1 GTSNPN and CDR2 SVGIG (reference sequence). The CDR3 runs to 11 residues. V was clipped by 5 bases and J by 7 bases; unmatched bases: 4. Here the CDR3 DNA reads TGTGCCTGGTGGGACAGCCGTGGCTACACCTTC. Translating gives CAWWDSRGYTF.

The V gene is TRBV9, the J gene TRBJ2-7; 13 positions match TRBD2. Per germline, CDR1 SGDLS and CDR2 YYNGEE. V lost 4 bases, J lost 7 bases, and 5 bases stayed unmatched. The CDR3 runs 14 residues. The CDR3 DNA sequence: TGTGCCAGCAGCAGGACTAGCGGGAGTGGTGAGCAGTACTTC. Translating gives CASSRTSGSGEQYF.

V and J are TRBV5-1 and TRBJ2-1; D is undetermined. The germline gives CDR1 SGHRS, CDR2 YFSETQ. This CDR3 is built from 14 residues. V lost 0 bases and J lost 6, with 10 bases in between. CDR3 nucleotide sequence: TGCGCCAGCAGCTTGGTTATTACACTCAATGAGCAGTTCTTC. Translated, it gives CASSLVITLNEQFF.

The chain recombines TRBV30 with TRBJ2-6; the D call may be TRBD1 or TRBD2 (5 bases each). The CDR3 loop spans 17 amino acids. CDR1 GTSNPN and CDR2 SVGIG come from the germline V gene (reference sequence). V lost 0 bases and J lost 1, with 13 bases in between. CDR3 DNA sequence: TGTGCCTGGAGTGTTAAACCGGGGCGTTCTGGGGCCAACGTCCTGACTTTC. Encoded protein: CAWSVKPGRSGANVLTF.

V and J are TRBV20-1 and TRBJ1-1; D remains ambiguous. Trimming removed 6 bases from V and 1 base from J, with 6 bases in between. CDR3 length: 11 amino acids. CDR1 is DFQATT and CDR2 is SNEGSKA in the germline V gene (reference sequence). The CDR3 protein is CSALWNTEAFF. The CDR3 region has the DNA TGCAGTGCCCTCTGGAACACTGAAGCTTTCTTT.

The rearrangement uses TRBV30 and TRBJ2-7, with TRBD1 matching 12 bases. V lost 0 bases to trimming and J lost 5 bases; unmatched junction nucleotides: 2. The length of the CDR3 is 14 residues. Germline V gene lookup returns CDR1 GTSNPN and CDR2 SVGIG (reference sequence). The CDR3 DNA is TGTGCCTGGAGTGTGGGACAGGGGGCCCACGAGCAGTACTTC. Residues: CAWSVGQGAHEQYF.

This chain links TRBV6-1 with TRBJ1-5; a weak D match, TRBD1 (5 bases). From germline, CDR1 is MNHNS and CDR2 SASEGT. The V end was cut by 3 bases, the J end by 7 bases, with 13 bases between. This CDR3 comprises 14 residues. Here the CDR3 DNA reads TGTGCCAGCAGTGACGGCAGGGTATGGCAGCCCCAGCATTTT. The encoded protein is CASSDGRVWQPQHF.

The rearrangement uses TRBV29-1 and TRBJ1-5, with 8 positions matching TRBD1. The junction had 9 bases not matched to a gene; V was cut back by 7 bases and J by 4 bases. The CDR3 runs to 14 residues. Per germline, CDR1 SQVTM and CDR2 ANQGSEA. The CDR3 loop reads CSAIQGAGNQPQHF. DNA for the CDR3: TGCAGCGCAATCCAGGGGGCCGGGAATCAGCCCCAGCATTTT.

The DNA of the CDR3 is TGTGCCAGCAGCCAGTCGGGTTTAGATCAGCCCCAGCATTTT. It yields the protein CASSQSGLDQPQHF. The chain carries TRBV9 and TRBJ1-5; D gene uncertain. The length of the CDR3 is 14 residues. Trimming cost V 4 bases and J 5 bases, with 13 bases left between them. Germline CDR1 and CDR2: SGDLS and YYNGEE.

The chain carries TRBV4-2 and TRBJ2-5; D unclear. Germline CDR1 reads LGHNA; CDR2 reads YNFKEQ. The CDR3 is 13 amino acids. V dropped 1 base and J dropped 2 bases, with 5 bases sitting between them. CDR3: CASSQVDQETQYF. Here the CDR3 DNA reads TGTGCCAGCAGCCAAGTTGATCAAGAGACCCAGTACTTC.

This clone was picked up one time. The chain combines TRBV2 with TRBJ1-2, with 7 bases identical to TRBD1. The CDR3 loop spans 14 amino acids. The junction had 4 bases not matched to a gene; V was cut back by 6 bases and J by 0 bases. CDR1 is SNHLY and CDR2 is FYNNEI in the germline V gene. CDR3 in amino acids: CASRATGTNYGYTF. Here the CDR3 DNA reads TGTGCCAGCAGGGCGACAGGGACTAACTATGGCTACACCTTC.

The chain couples TRBV29-1 to TRBJ1-2, with D perhaps TRBD1 (5 bases). There are 12 residues in the CDR3. The germline V gene has CDR1 SQVTM and CDR2 ANQGSEA. V lost 6 bases to trimming and J lost 6 bases, with 14 bases between them. The CDR3 reads CSVPGVWDGYTF. The CDR3 DNA reads TGCAGCGTCCCGGGGGTATGGGATGGCTACACCTTC.

The chain uses TRBV30 and TRBJ1-2; tentative D call: TRBD1 (6 bases). Germline V lookup: CDR1 GTSNPN, CDR2 SVGIG (reference sequence). The CDR3 consists of 13 residues. V was shortened by 4 bases and J by 0 bases, with 9 bases between the two germline ends. CDR3 in DNA: TGTGCCTGGAAGGGGACACCTAACTATGGCTACACCTTC. The encoded protein is CAWKGTPNYGYTF.

This clone showed up just once. The chain links TRBV6-1 to TRBJ1-5, with 9 bases fitting TRBD1. The CDR3 loop spans 14 amino acids. V gave up 8 bases and J gave up 7 bases; unmatched junction bases: 9. Germline values: CDR1 MNHNS, CDR2 SASEGT. The CDR3 DNA reads TGTGCCAGCGACAAGGACAGGGGATTCCAGCCCCAGCATTTT. It translates to CASDKDRGFQPQHF.

The chain carries TRBV11-2 and TRBJ2-7; no clear D gene. V was cut by 0 bases and J by 4 bases, with 1 base left in between. The length of the CDR3 is 11 residues. The germline CDR1 and CDR2 sequences are SGHAT and FQNNGV. This CDR3 reads CASSLEYEQYF. In DNA form, the CDR3 reads TGTGCCAGCAGCTTAGAATACGAGCAGTACTTC. Filled out from reference TRBV11-2 and TRBJ2-7, the complete variable domain reads EAGVAQSPRYKIIEKRQSVAFWCNPISGHATLYWYQQILGQGPKLLIQFQNNGVVDDSQLPKDRFSAERLKGVDSTLKIQPAKLEDSAVYLCASSLEYEQYFGPGTRLTVT.